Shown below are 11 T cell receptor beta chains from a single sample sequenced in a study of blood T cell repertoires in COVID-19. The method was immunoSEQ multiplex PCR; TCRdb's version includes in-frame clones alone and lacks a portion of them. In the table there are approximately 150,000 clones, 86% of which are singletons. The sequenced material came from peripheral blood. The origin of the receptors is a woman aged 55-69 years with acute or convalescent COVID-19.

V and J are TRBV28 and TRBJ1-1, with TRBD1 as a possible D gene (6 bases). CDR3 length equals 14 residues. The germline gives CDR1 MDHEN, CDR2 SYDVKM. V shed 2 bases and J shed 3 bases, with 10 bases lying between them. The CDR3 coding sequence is TGTGCCAGCAGTTTACCTCAGGGGTACACTGAAGCTTTCTTT. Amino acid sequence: CASSLPQGYTEAFF.

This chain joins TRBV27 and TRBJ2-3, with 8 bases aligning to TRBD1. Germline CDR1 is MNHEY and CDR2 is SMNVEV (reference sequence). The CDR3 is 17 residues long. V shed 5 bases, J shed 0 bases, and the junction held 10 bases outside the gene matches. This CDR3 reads CASSRHRGSSSTDTQYF. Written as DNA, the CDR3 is TGTGCCAGCAGTCGCCACAGGGGGTCCTCTAGCACAGATACGCAGTATTTT.

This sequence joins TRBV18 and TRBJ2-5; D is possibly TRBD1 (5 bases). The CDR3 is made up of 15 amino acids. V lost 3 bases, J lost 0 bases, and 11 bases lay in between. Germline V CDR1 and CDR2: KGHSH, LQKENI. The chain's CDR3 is CASSPLAGNQETQYF. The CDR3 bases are TGTGCCAGCTCACCCCTCGCAGGGAACCAAGAGACCCAGTACTTC.

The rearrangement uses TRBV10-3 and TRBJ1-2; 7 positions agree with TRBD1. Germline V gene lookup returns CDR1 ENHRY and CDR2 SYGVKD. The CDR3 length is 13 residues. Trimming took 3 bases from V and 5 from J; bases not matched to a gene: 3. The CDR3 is CAISERDSYGYTF. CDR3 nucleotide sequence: TGTGCCATCAGTGAAAGGGACAGTTATGGCTACACCTTC.

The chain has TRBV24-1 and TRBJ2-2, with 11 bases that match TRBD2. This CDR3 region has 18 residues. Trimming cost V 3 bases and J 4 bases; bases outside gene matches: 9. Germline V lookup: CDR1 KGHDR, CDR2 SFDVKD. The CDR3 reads CATSDPPGTSGLTGELFF. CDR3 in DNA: TGTGCCACCAGTGATCCCCCCGGGACTAGCGGCCTCACCGGGGAGCTGTTTTTT.

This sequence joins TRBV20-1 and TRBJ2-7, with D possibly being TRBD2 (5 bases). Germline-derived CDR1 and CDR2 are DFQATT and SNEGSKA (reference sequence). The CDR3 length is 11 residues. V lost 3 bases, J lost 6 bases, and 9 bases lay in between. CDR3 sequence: CSASSGFEQYF. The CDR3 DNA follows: TGCAGTGCTAGTTCGGGGTTCGAGCAGTACTTC.

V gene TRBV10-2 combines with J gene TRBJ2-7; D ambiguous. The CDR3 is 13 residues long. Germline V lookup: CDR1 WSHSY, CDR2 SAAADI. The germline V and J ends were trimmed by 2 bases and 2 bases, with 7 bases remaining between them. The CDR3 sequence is CASSEISPYEQYF. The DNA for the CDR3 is TGCGCCAGCAGTGAGATTAGCCCCTACGAGCAGTACTTC.

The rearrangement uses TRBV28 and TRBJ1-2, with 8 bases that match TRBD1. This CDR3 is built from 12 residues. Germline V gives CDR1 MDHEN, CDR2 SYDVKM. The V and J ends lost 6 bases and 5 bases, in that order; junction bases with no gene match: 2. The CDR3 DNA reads TGTGCCAGCAGCCGGACAGGGTATGGCTACACCTTC. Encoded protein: CASSRTGYGYTF.

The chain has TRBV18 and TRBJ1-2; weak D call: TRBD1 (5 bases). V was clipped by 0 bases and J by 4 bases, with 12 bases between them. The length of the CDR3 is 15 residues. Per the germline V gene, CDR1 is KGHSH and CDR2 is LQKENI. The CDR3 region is CASSPPLGPSYGYTF. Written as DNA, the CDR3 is TGTGCCAGCTCACCACCGTTGGGGCCAAGCTATGGCTACACCTTC.

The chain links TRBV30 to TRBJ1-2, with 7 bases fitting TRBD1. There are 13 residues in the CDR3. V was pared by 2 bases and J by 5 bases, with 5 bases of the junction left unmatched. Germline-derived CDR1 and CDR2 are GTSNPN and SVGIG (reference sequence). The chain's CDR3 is CAWSLGTAYGYTF. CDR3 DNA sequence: TGTGCCTGGAGTCTTGGGACAGCGTATGGCTACACCTTC.

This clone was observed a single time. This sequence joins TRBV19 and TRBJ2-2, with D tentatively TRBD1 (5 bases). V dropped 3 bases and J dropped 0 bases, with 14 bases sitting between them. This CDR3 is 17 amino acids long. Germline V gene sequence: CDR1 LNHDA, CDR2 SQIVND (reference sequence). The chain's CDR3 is CASSILDGASNTGELFF. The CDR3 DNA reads TGTGCCAGTAGTATCCTTGATGGGGCCTCGAACACCGGGGAGCTGTTTTTT. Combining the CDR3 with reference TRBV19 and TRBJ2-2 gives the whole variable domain DGGITQSPKYLFRKEGQNVTLSCEQNLNHDAMYWYRQDPGQGLRLIYYSQIVNDFQKGDIAEGYSVSREKKESFPLTVTSAQKNPTAFYLCASSILDGASNTGELFFGEGSRLTVL.